The 13 T cell receptor beta chains below were found in one sample sequenced in a study of shared clonotypes between healthy human individuals. Assay used: immunoSEQ multiplex PCR; TCRdb lists only in-frame clones, some missing. The sample has 2,500,000 or so clones, roughly nine tenths seen once; the top ten hold 0.13% to 0.15%. The sample comprised naive CD4+ T cells sorted from blood. The subset denotes: CD45RA+ positively selected. Every receptor here comes from a man aged 18 to 30 in good health.

The chain links TRBV9 to TRBJ1-1, with D perhaps TRBD1 (5 bases). CDR1 and CDR2 from the germline V gene are SGDLS and YYNGEE. The CDR3 spans 13 residues. V was cut by 3 bases and J by 1 base, with 7 bases left in between. The CDR3 region has the DNA TGTGCCAGCAGCGAAACAGGGAACACTGAAGCTTTCTTT. Protein sequence: CASSETGNTEAFF.

The gene calls are TRBV2 and TRBJ2-2; D call uncertain. Trimming took 4 bases from V and 2 from J, leaving 8 bases between them. This CDR3 region has 14 residues. CDR1 is SNHLY and CDR2 is FYNNEI in the germline V gene. CDR3 sequence (DNA): TGTGCCAGCAGTGTAAGCGCCAACACCGGGGAGCTGTTTTTT. It encodes CASSVSANTGELFF.

V usage is TRBV9 and J usage is TRBJ1-1, with TRBD1 matching over 12 bases. The CDR3 contains 16 residues. J gave up 5 bases and V 4 bases, and 9 bases lay outside the gene matches. The germline CDR1 and CDR2 sequences are SGDLS and YYNGEE. The CDR3: CASSPLEGQGATEAFF. As DNA, the CDR3 is TGTGCCAGCAGCCCCCTAGAGGGACAGGGGGCAACTGAAGCTTTCTTT.

V usage is TRBV27 and J usage is TRBJ2-7; D unresolved. The ends were cut back, 11 bases at V and 3 bases at J, with 17 bases in the middle. The CDR3 length is 13 residues. The germline CDR1 and CDR2 sequences are MNHEY and SMNVEV (reference sequence). The CDR3 region is CASQSGSLYEQYF. The CDR3 coding sequence is TGTGCCTCTCAGTCAGGCTCCCTCTACGAGCAGTACTTC.

The chain is built from TRBV6-1 and TRBJ2-5; 13 positions agree with TRBD2. Germline CDR1 reads MNHNS; CDR2 reads SASEGT. The CDR3 has 16 residues. Trimming cost V 4 bases and J 4 bases; bases outside gene matches: 6. The CDR3 sequence is CASSGLAGGRVETQYF. As DNA, the CDR3 is TGTGCCAGCAGTGGACTAGCGGGGGGAAGGGTAGAGACCCAGTACTTC.

The chain is built from TRBV19 and TRBJ2-5, with 11 bases aligning to TRBD2. After removal of 4 bases from V and 4 bases from J, the junction contained 8 bases not matched to a gene. Germline-derived CDR1 and CDR2 are LNHDA and SQIVND (reference sequence). The CDR3 runs 16 residues. CDR3 nucleotide sequence: TGTGCCAGTAGTACGGGACTAGCGGCATACGCAGAGACCCAGTACTTC. Its translation is CASSTGLAAYAETQYF.

V is TRBV7-9 and J is TRBJ2-7; D is undetermined. The germline V gene has CDR1 SEHNR and CDR2 FQNEAQ (reference sequence). The CDR3 consists of 14 residues. With 3 bases removed from V and 0 bases from J, the gap between germline ends came to 9 bases. The DNA of the CDR3 is TGTGCCAGCAGCTTGGCGGCAGGCTCCTACGAGCAGTACTTC. Amino acid sequence: CASSLAAGSYEQYF.

CDR3 bases: TGTGCCAGTAGTACAGCCGGACAGGGGGAGGGGGACACTGAAGCTTTCTTT. Protein sequence: CASSTAGQGEGDTEAFF. The chain links TRBV19 to TRBJ1-1; 10 nucleotides match TRBD1. In germline, CDR1 is LNHDA, CDR2 SQIVND (reference sequence). The junction had 11 bases not matched to a gene; V was cut back by 4 bases and J by 3 bases. The length of the CDR3 is 17 residues.

This clone showed up just once. V gene TRBV2 combines with J gene TRBJ2-7; the D gene is possibly TRBD1 (5 bases). Germline assignment: CDR1 SNHLY and CDR2 FYNNEI. Trimming pared 10 bases from V and 6 bases from J, leaving 19 bases between. This CDR3 spans 13 amino acids. This CDR3 reads CATSPGPPIEQYF. For the CDR3, the DNA is TGTGCCACCTCTCCAGGGCCCCCCATCGAGCAGTACTTC.

The chain combines TRBV11-3 with TRBJ1-1, with D possibly being TRBD1 (5 bases). The CDR3 sequence is 17 residues long. The V end was cut by 4 bases, the J end by 0 bases, with 18 bases between. Germline CDR1 and CDR2: SGHNT and YENEEA. CDR3 nucleotide sequence: TGTGCCAGCAGCTCTGGTAAATGGGGCGAAATGAACACTGAAGCTTTCTTT. This gives the protein CASSSGKWGEMNTEAFF.

The gene calls are TRBV5-1 and TRBJ2-1; TRBD2 matches 9 bases. J was trimmed by 1 base and V by 5 bases; bases with no gene match: 4. This CDR3 region has 15 residues. Germline V gives CDR1 SGHRS, CDR2 YFSETQ. The CDR3 bases are TGCGCCAGCAGTTCAAGCGGGAGGTCCTACAATGAGCAGTTCTTC. It specifies CASSSSGRSYNEQFF. The full variable domain, rest sourced from reference TRBV5-1 and TRBJ2-1, is KAGVTQTPRYLIKTRGQQVTLSCSPISGHRSVSWYQQTPGQGLQFLFEYFSETQRNKGNFPGRFSGRQFSNSRSEMNVSTLELGDSALYLCASSSSGRSYNEQFFGPGTRLTVL.

Concerning this clone: This sample also contains other DNA sequences that code for the same CDR3. This chain connects TRBV5-1 to TRBJ2-5; no firm D call. This CDR3 is 14 amino acids long. Germline V gene data show CDR1 as SGHRS and CDR2 as YFSETQ. Trimming pared 0 bases from V and 2 bases from J, leaving 8 bases between. The CDR3 loop reads CASSLVVGQETQYF. CDR3 sequence (DNA): TGCGCCAGCAGCTTGGTTGTGGGGCAAGAGACCCAGTACTTC.

This clone was counted once. The chain uses TRBV6-6 and TRBJ2-1, with a possible D match to TRBD2 (6 bases). CDR3 length: 15 residues. Germline values: CDR1 MNHNY, CDR2 SVGAGI (reference sequence). Trimming stripped 5 bases from V and 0 bases from J, with 11 bases between. CDR3 sequence: CASSKAGDSYNEQFF. The CDR3 region has the DNA TGTGCCAGCAGTAAAGCGGGTGACTCCTACAATGAGCAGTTCTTC.